Following are 30 T cell receptor beta chains from one sample sequenced in a study of blood T cells in healthy people across ages. A sample-barcoded 5' primer and a J-beta primer mix were used in a second PCR of roughly 7 to 11 cycles. TCRdb passed the 5' RACE reads through MiXCR, listing each CDR3 protein once. The sample yields around 780,000 distinct CDR3 sequences, approximately 53% seen once. Sequencing used blood. The receptors shown here come from a man between 35 and 55 years old in good health.

The chain combines TRBV3-1 with TRBJ2-3; tentatively, D is TRBD2 (6 bases). CDR3 length: 16 residues. The germline V and J ends were trimmed by 3 bases and 5 bases, with 18 bases remaining between them. Germline assignment: CDR1 LGHDT and CDR2 YNNKEL (reference sequence). CDR3 sequence reads: CASSQQPGLGGDTQYF. The CDR3 DNA sequence: TGTGCCAGCAGCCAGCAACCGGGACTCGGGGGAGATACGCAGTATTTT.

Concerning this clonotype itself: A junction end diverges from the germline sequence, so it may reflect a read error. The V gene is TRBV7-2, the J gene TRBJ2-5, with 9 bases identical to TRBD2. The CDR3 has 15 residues. Per germline, CDR1 SGHTA and CDR2 FQGNSA. CDR3 DNA sequence: TGTGCCAGCAGTTTAGACCTGAGCGGGGGGGAGACCCAGTACTTC. Amino acids: CASSLDLSGGETQYF.

The genes are TRBV10-3 and TRBJ2-5; D may correspond to TRBD1 or TRBD2 (6 bases each). The V end was cut by 11 bases, the J end by 3 bases, with 13 bases between. This CDR3 spans 12 amino acids. The germline V gene encodes CDR1 ENHRY and CDR2 SYGVKD. In DNA, the CDR3 is TGTGCCGCCGGGGGCGGAAAAGAGACCCAGTACTTC. Translating gives CAAGGGKETQYF.

This rearrangement joins TRBV4-1 to TRBJ2-7; 11 bases fit TRBD2. Germline V lookup: CDR1 MGHRA, CDR2 YSYEKL. The CDR3 is 17 amino acids. J was trimmed by 1 base and V by 5 bases; bases with no gene match: 10. CDR3 region: CASSEPTSGRGSYEQYF. The CDR3 DNA is TGCGCCAGCAGCGAACCTACTAGCGGGAGAGGGTCCTACGAGCAGTACTTC.

J is TRBJ2-7 and V is TRBV25-1; unclear D gene. V shed 4 bases and J shed 6 bases, with 7 bases lying between them. This CDR3 is built from 11 residues. The germline V gene encodes CDR1 MGHDK and CDR2 SYGVNS. CDR3 coding DNA: TGTGCCAGCAGTGGAATCTGCGAGCAGTACTTC. Residues: CASSGICEQYF.

This chain joins TRBV10-3 and TRBJ2-5, with TRBD2 as a possible D gene (5 bases). The germline gives CDR1 ENHRY, CDR2 SYGVKD. The CDR3 has 16 amino acids. The V and J ends lost 4 bases and 4 bases respectively, with 19 bases between them. The CDR3 loop reads CAISATTGSLGETQYF. CDR3 sequence (DNA): TGTGCCATCAGTGCGACTACCGGAAGCCTGGGAGAGACCCAGTACTTC.

This chain joins TRBV4-2 and TRBJ2-5; D is possibly TRBD2 (6 bases). V gave up 1 base and J gave up 11 bases, with 8 bases separating them. CDR1 is LGHNA, CDR2 YNFKEQ, per germline. The CDR3 loop spans 11 amino acids. CDR3 in amino acids: CASSQAGEQYF. The CDR3 DNA is TGTGCCAGCAGCCAAGCGGGAGAGCAGTACTTC.

This clonotype was seen more than once but under ten times. This chain joins TRBV20-1 and TRBJ2-5; possibly TRBD1 for D (5 bases). The J call may be mistaken, given a closer DNA end match to TRBJ2-7. Looked up from germline, CDR1 is DFQATT and CDR2 is SNEGSKA (reference sequence). The CDR3 runs 14 residues. The CDR3, as DNA: TGCAGTGGGGGCTTGGGCACGAGACCCTTCGAGCAGTACTTC. Its translation is CSGGLGTRPFEQYF.

The rearrangement uses TRBV29-1 and TRBJ2-7, with 7 bases matching TRBD2. J was trimmed by 7 bases and V by 4 bases; bases with no gene match: 13. This CDR3 spans 14 amino acids. Germline V lookup: CDR1 SQVTM, CDR2 ANQGSEA. The CDR3: CSVGLAGDWNEQYF. CDR3 coding DNA: TGCAGCGTTGGTCTCGCGGGAGATTGGAATGAGCAGTACTTC.

The CDR3 reads CSARGALNYEQYF. The CDR3, as DNA: TGCAGTGCTAGAGGGGCGCTTAACTACGAGCAGTACTTC. The chain recombines TRBV20-1 with TRBJ2-7; D is ambiguous. Germline CDR1 DFQATT, CDR2 SNEGSKA (reference sequence). The CDR3 runs to 13 residues. V was pared by 1 base and J by 3 bases, with 10 bases between.

The chain links TRBV28 to TRBJ2-1; TRBD1 might be the D (5 bases). Looked up from germline, CDR1 is MDHEN and CDR2 is SYDVKM. The CDR3 spans 14 residues. V was clipped by 5 bases and J by 7 bases, with 15 bases between them. CDR3 sequence reads: CASSPGIMGNEQFF. In DNA form, the CDR3 reads TGTGCCAGCAGTCCAGGGATCATGGGGAATGAGCAGTTCTTC. Full variable domain (missing parts from reference TRBV28 and TRBJ2-1): DVKVTQSSRYLVKRTGEKVFLECVQDMDHENMFWYRQDPGLGLRLIYFSYDVKMKEKGDIPEGYSVSREKKERFSLILESASTNQTSMYLCASSPGIMGNEQFFGPGTRLTVL.

This clonotype came up a few times. The V gene is TRBV7-3, the J gene TRBJ1-2; possibly TRBD1 for D (6 bases). The germline CDR1 and CDR2 sequences are SGHTA and FQGTGA. Trimming cost V 0 bases and J 5 bases, with 10 bases left between them. The CDR3 runs to 14 residues. This CDR3 reads CASSLTPTGYGYTF. As DNA, the CDR3 is TGTGCCAGCAGCTTAACCCCTACAGGGTATGGCTACACCTTC.

This rearrangement joins TRBV10-3 to TRBJ2-7, with TRBD2 identical over 10 bases. The CDR3 is 17 amino acids. The ends lost 0 bases at V and 1 base at J; junction bases unmatched: 6. Germline V gene data show CDR1 as ENHRY and CDR2 as SYGVKD. The CDR3 coding sequence is TGTGCCATCAGTGAGTCTAGCGGGAGGACGGATTCCTACGAGCAGTACTTC. It is translated as CAISESSGRTDSYEQYF.

The gene calls are TRBV2 and TRBJ2-5; TRBD2 might be the D (5 bases). V was clipped by 9 bases and J by 11 bases, with 34 bases between them. From germline, CDR1 is SNHLY and CDR2 FYNNEI. The CDR3 is 17 residues long. The CDR3: CAREAGDQVGVDNEQYF. In nucleotides, the CDR3 is TGTGCCAGGGAGGCGGGTGATCAGGTTGGGGTAGACAATGAGCAGTACTTC.

V and J are TRBV29-1 and TRBJ2-1, with D possibly being TRBD1 (5 bases). CDR1 SQVTM and CDR2 ANQGSEA come from the germline V gene. The CDR3 is made up of 17 amino acids. Trimming removed 1 base at V and 3 bases at J, with 19 bases between. The CDR3 DNA is TGCAGCGTTGAAGCCATGATTCCCTGGACAAACTACAATGAGCAGTTCTTC. Translating gives CSVEAMIPWTNYNEQFF.

The V call is TRBV3-1, the J call TRBJ2-1; D is possibly TRBD1 (6 bases). V lost 2 bases and J 9 bases, leaving 20 bases between the germline ends. This CDR3 has 16 residues. Germline assignment: CDR1 LGHDT and CDR2 YNNKEL (reference sequence). CDR3 amino acids: CASSQRGSARVTEQFF. The DNA for the CDR3 is TGTGCCAGCAGCCAAAGGGGGTCCGCAAGAGTGACTGAGCAGTTCTTC.

This chain joins TRBV7-3 and TRBJ1-2; D possibly corresponds to TRBD1 (5 bases). Looked up from germline, CDR1 is SGHTA and CDR2 is FQGTGA. The CDR3 is made up of 12 amino acids. V lost 4 bases and J lost 13, with 16 bases in between. The DNA of the CDR3 is TGTGCCAGCAGCTCCCCGTCGGGACTCACCACCTTC. Translating it yields CASSSPSGLTTF. Together with reference TRBV7-3 and TRBJ1-2, the CDR3 gives the full variable domain: GAGVSQTPSNKVTEKGKYVELRCDPISGHTALYWYRQSLGQGPEFLIYFQGTGAADDSGLPNDRFFAVRPEGSVSTLKIQRTERGDSAVYLCASSSPSGLTTFGSGTRLTVV.

On this clonotype itself: The junction shows a germline mismatch at one end, possibly a read error. The genes are TRBV10-3 and TRBJ2-5; D call uncertain. CDR1 is ENHRY and CDR2 is SYGVKD in the germline V gene. The CDR3 is 14 amino acids. CDR3 loop: CAISPSGPREAQYF. The CDR3 DNA follows: TGTGCCATCAGCCCCTCCGGACCCCGAGAGGCCCAGTACTTC.

This clonotype was observed a handful of times. The genes are TRBV25-1 and TRBJ2-5, with 11 positions matching TRBD1. The V and J ends lost 1 base and 5 bases, in that order; junction bases with no gene match: 12. Germline V gives CDR1 MGHDK, CDR2 SYGVNS. This CDR3 is 18 amino acids long. The CDR3 DNA reads as TGTGCCAGCAGTGAATCTTATTCTGGGACAGGGGGAAGTGAGACCCAGTACTTC. Translating gives CASSESYSGTGGSETQYF.

V usage is TRBV15 and J usage is TRBJ1-2; weak D call: TRBD1 (5 bases). The CDR3 extends over 16 amino acids. Per germline, CDR1 LNHNV and CDR2 YYDKDF (reference sequence). Trimming left V 0 bases short and J 4 bases short, with 15 bases between. CDR3 sequence: CATSRDGGARSYGYTF. The CDR3 nucleotides read TGTGCCACCAGCAGAGATGGGGGAGCGCGGAGCTATGGCTACACCTTC.

This clonotype has only a few counts. J is TRBJ2-1 and V is TRBV6-2 or TRBV6-3; TRBD2 aligns across 7 bases. V lost 7 bases to trimming and J lost 4 bases; unmatched junction nucleotides: 7. This CDR3 contains 14 residues. Germline assignment: CDR1 MNHEY and CDR2 SVGEGT. The CDR3: CASNNGGLYNEQFF. DNA of the CDR3: TGTGCCAGCAACAACGGGGGACTATACAATGAGCAGTTCTTC.

The chain carries TRBV7-2 and TRBJ2-1, with a tentative D call TRBD1 (5 bases). The CDR3 is 16 amino acids. CDR1 SGHTA and CDR2 FQGNSA come from the germline V gene. With 3 bases removed from V and 7 bases from J, the gap between germline ends came to 19 bases. In nucleotides, the CDR3 is TGTGCCAGCAGCTTTCAGGGCGGCAGTTTCCGAAATGAGCAGTTCTTC. This translates into CASSFQGGSFRNEQFF. The variable domain in full, completed from reference TRBV7-2 and TRBJ2-1, reads GAGVSQSPSNKVTEKGKDVELRCDPISGHTALYWYRQSLGQGLEFLIYFQGNSAPDKSGLPSDRFSAERTGGSVSTLTIQRTQQEDSAVYLCASSFQGGSFRNEQFFGPGTRLTVL.

The chain is built from TRBV5-4 and TRBJ2-3; TRBD1 is a possible D gene (6 bases). The CDR3 is 15 residues long. Trimming pared 3 bases from V and 8 bases from J, leaving 19 bases between. In germline, CDR1 is SGHNT, CDR2 YYREEE (reference sequence). DNA of the CDR3: TGTGCCAGCAGCTCCTCAGGGGCAGCGTCCAGTACGCAGTATTTT. This sequence encodes CASSSSGAASSTQYF.

In regard to this clonotype: This may be a read error, as it is one base from a much larger clone. The rearrangement uses TRBV3-1 and TRBJ2-5, with a tentative D call TRBD1 (6 bases). CDR1 is LGHDT and CDR2 is YNNKEL in the germline V gene (reference sequence). CDR3 size: 15 residues. This chain's CDR3 is CASSQDRRGSKTQHF. The CDR3 nucleotides read TGTGCCAGCAGCCAAGATCGAAGGGGGTCAAAGACCCAGCACTTC.

V gene TRBV13 combines with J gene TRBJ2-5; D remains ambiguous. The DNA end is more similar to TRBJ2-7, so the J call may be wrong. Germline values: CDR1 PRHDT, CDR2 FYEKMQ (reference sequence). This CDR3 is 11 amino acids long. CDR3 residues: CASSITCEQYF. DNA for the CDR3: TGTGCCAGCAGCATTACCTGCGAGCAGTACTTC.

This chain connects TRBV5-1 to TRBJ2-7; 7 bases match TRBD2. The CDR3 loop spans 15 amino acids. Germline-derived CDR1 and CDR2 are SGHRS and YFSETQ. Trimming took 4 bases from V and 1 from J; bases not matched to a gene: 8. The CDR3 spells CASSGAGVSSYEQYF. The CDR3 DNA is TGCGCCAGCAGCGGGGCGGGAGTTTCGTCCTACGAGCAGTACTTC.

This clonotype was observed many times. This chain links TRBV28 with TRBJ2-6, with D uncertain. With 3 bases removed from V and 3 bases from J, the gap between germline ends came to 3 bases. CDR3 size: 13 residues. CDR1 and CDR2 (germline): MDHEN, SYDVKM. This CDR3 reads CASSFGGANVLTF. The CDR3 DNA sequence: TGTGCCAGCAGTTTCGGTGGGGCCAACGTCCTGACTTTC.

The rearrangement joins TRBV28 to TRBJ1-1; a possible D gene is TRBD1 (5 bases). V was cut by 5 bases and J by 11 bases, with 24 bases left in between. CDR1 is MDHEN, CDR2 SYDVKM, per germline. The CDR3 consists of 15 residues. Written as DNA, the CDR3 is TGTGCCAGCAGTCCCCCTAGCGGGGCCTATAAGGTGGCTTTCTTT. Translating gives CASSPPSGAYKVAFF.

This clonotype was detected a few times. The rearrangement links TRBV7-8 to TRBJ2-1, with 9 positions matching TRBD2. Per germline, CDR1 SGHVS and CDR2 FQNEAQ. The CDR3 has 17 amino acids. V shed 3 bases, J shed 7 bases, and the junction held 13 bases outside the gene matches. CDR3 protein: CASSLKRPSGRNNEQFF. CDR3 DNA sequence: TGTGCCAGCAGCTTGAAACGACCCAGCGGGAGGAATAATGAGCAGTTCTTC.

The V call is TRBV28, the J call TRBJ1-2; the D is unclear. Per germline, CDR1 MDHEN and CDR2 SYDVKM. V lost 5 bases and J lost 6, with 4 bases in between. The CDR3 sequence is 10 residues long. In DNA, the CDR3 is TGTGCCAGCAGTCATGATGGCTACACCTTC. As protein: CASSHDGYTF.